This T cell receptor (beta chain) was found in a study of cytomegalovirus exposure and HLA in healthy donors. Study-wide results and caveats: Presence/absence analyses treated sequencing depth as roughly uniform across donors. What TCR beta sequences reportedly achieved was accurate prediction of HLA-A and HLA-B alleles in most subjects.

This clone was counted a few times. Antigen: not known. Primers for the PCR totalled 60 Vbeta and 13 Jbeta. The method was immunoSEQ multiplex PCR; TCRdb's version includes in-frame clones alone and lacks a portion of them. The data contain approximately 170,000 clones, over 80% of them seen just once; the ten biggest clones take up about 2.5%. This CDR3 spans 15 amino acids. Germline V gene lookup returns CDR1 KGHSH and CDR2 LQKENI. The sequenced material came from PBMCs. This chain uses TRBV18 with TRBJ2-5, with a tentative D call TRBD2 (5 bases). The J call may be mistaken, given a closer DNA end match to TRBJ2-7. This TCR was sampled from a male donor in good health and CMV-seronegative. The CDR3 is CASSPRAGVLYEQYF. In DNA form, the CDR3 reads TGTGCCAGCTCACCTAGAGCCGGGGTTCTCTACGAGCAGTACTTC.